This T cell receptor (beta chain) stems from a study of T cells after yellow fever vaccination. Study as a whole: Fractions with few cells were prepared using SMART-Seq v4 Ultra Low Input.

General study findings and limits: Most primary-vaccination clones recurred post-booster (under 98% CD4, about 87% CD8).

This clonotype came up many times. The antigen remains undetermined. This CDR3 has 15 amino acids. V trimming: 4 bases; J trimming: 1 base; junction bases outside the gene matches: 6. Per the germline V gene, CDR1 is MNHEY and CDR2 is SVGAGI. UMIs and a universal primer site were added when TCR cDNA was made by 5'RACE template switching. TCRdb reprocessed the 5' RACE reads via MiXCR and lists one record per CDR3 protein. The repertoire has some 240,000 distinct CDR3 sequences, 2.5% to 3.5% of them found once; the top ten carry around 3.3%. The sequence was collected from a man aged 18 to 29 who received the YFV17D yellow fever vaccine. The rearrangement uses TRBV6-5 and TRBJ2-7, with 8 positions matching TRBD1. The material was CD4+ T cells sorted from PBMCs, obtained 10 days after the yellow fever booster vaccination. The DNA of the CDR3 is TGTGCCAGCAGTTCGGCCGGGACAGGTTCCTACGAGCAGTACTTC. Protein: CASSSAGTGSYEQYF.